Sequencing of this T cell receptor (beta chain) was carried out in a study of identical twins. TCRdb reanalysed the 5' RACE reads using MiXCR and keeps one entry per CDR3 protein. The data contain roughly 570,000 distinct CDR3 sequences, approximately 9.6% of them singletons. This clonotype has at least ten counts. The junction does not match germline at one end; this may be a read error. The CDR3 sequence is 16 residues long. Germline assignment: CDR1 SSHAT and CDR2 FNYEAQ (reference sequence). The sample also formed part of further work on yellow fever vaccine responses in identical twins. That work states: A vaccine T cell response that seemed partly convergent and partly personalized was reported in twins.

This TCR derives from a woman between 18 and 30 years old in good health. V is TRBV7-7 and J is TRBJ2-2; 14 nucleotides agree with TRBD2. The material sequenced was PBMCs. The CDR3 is CASSSGLAGVTGELFF. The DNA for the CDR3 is TGTGCTAGCAGCTCGGGACTAGCGGGAGTCACCGGGGAGCTGTTTTTT. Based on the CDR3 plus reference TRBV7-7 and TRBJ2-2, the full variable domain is GAGVSQSPRYKVTKRGQDVTLRCDPISSHATLYWYQQALGQGPEFLTYFNYEAQPDKSGLPSDRFSAERPEGSISTLTIQRTEQRDSAMYRCASSSGLAGVTGELFFGEGSRLTVL.